This entry concerns a single T cell receptor beta chain. The CDR3 sequence is 13 residues long. Trimming shortened V by 3 bases and J by 3 bases, and 8 bases separated the two germline ends. Germline values: CDR1 SGHVS, CDR2 FQNEAQ. Method: immunoSEQ multiplex PCR; TCRdb's copy keeps in-frame clones and lacks some. The table has roughly 450,000 clones, approximately 92% seen once. The data derive from a study of control samples from healthy donors and cancer patients. The sequenced sample was PBMCs. The TCR sequence derives from a man aged 40-55 years with head and neck cancer. The J gene is TRBJ1-2, the V gene TRBV7-8; perhaps TRBD1 as D (5 bases). The CDR3 spells CASSFTRDYGYTF. DNA for the CDR3: TGTGCCAGCAGCTTCACCAGGGACTATGGCTACACCTTC. Filled out from reference TRBV7-8 and TRBJ1-2, the complete variable domain reads GAGVSQSPRYKVAKRGQDVALRCDPISGHVSLFWYQQALGQGPEFLTYFQNEAQLDKSGLPSDRFFAERPEGSVSTLKIQRTQQEDSAVYLCASSFTRDYGYTFGSGTRLTVV.